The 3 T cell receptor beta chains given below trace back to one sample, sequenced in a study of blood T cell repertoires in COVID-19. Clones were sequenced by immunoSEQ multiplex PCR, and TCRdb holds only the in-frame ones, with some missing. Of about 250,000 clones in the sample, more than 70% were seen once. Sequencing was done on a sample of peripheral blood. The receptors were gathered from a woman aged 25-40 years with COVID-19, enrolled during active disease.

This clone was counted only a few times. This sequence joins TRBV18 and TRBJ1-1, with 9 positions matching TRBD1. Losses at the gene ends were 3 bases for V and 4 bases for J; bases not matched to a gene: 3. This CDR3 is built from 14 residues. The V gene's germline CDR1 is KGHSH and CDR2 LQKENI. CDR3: CASSPTGGLTEAFF. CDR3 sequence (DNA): TGTGCCAGCTCACCTACAGGGGGCCTCACTGAAGCTTTCTTT.

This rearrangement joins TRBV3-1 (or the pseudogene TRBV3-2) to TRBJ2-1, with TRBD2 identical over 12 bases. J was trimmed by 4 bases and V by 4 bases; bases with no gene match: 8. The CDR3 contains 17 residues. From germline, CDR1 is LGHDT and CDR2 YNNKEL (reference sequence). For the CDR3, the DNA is TGTGCCAGCAGCCCAAGACTAGCGGGAGATCTTTACAATGAGCAGTTCTTC. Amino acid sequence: CASSPRLAGDLYNEQFF.

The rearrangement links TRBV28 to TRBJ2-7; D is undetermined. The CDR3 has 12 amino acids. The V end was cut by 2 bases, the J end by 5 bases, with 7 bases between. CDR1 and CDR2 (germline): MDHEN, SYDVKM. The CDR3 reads CASSLVRDEQYF. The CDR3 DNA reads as TGTGCCAGCAGTTTAGTACGAGACGAGCAGTACTTC.